A selection of T cell receptor beta chains follows, all from one sample in a study of blood T cell repertoires in COVID-19. TCRdb keeps only in-frame clones here, not all; method: immunoSEQ multiplex PCR. The sample gives 200,000 to 250,000 clones, 86% of which show up once; 9.5% to 13% is in the top ten. Sample: peripheral blood. The source of these receptors is a woman aged 50 to 65 with COVID-19, enrolled during active disease. The CDR3 runs from the conserved cysteine through the conserved F or W. D genes are given only for firm matches. A row's size may be missing; if present it is once, few, many or a size class.

CDR3: CAISGRHGGTGELFF; DNA: TGTGCCATCAGTGGGCGTCACGGCGGTACCGGGGAGCTGTTTTTT; D: .; J: TRBJ2-2; V: TRBV10-3; size: .
CDR3: CASSISPGQIPETQYF; DNA: TGTGCCAGCAGCATCAGCCCGGGACAGATTCCAGAGACCCAGTACTTC; D: TRBD1; J: TRBJ2-5; V: TRBV9; size: .
CDR3: CASSQRQGGYTF; DNA: TGTGCCAGCAGTCAAAGACAGGGAGGCTACACCTTC; D: TRBD1; J: TRBJ1-2; V: TRBV6-6; size: .
CDR3: CASSQGANQPQHF; DNA: TGTGCCAGCAGTCAGGGGGCCAATCAGCCCCAGCATTTT; D: TRBD1; J: TRBJ1-5; V: TRBV28; size: once
CDR3: CASSFITGGRETQYF; DNA: TGCGCCAGCAGCTTTATAACAGGGGGGAGAGAGACCCAGTACTTC; D: TRBD1; J: TRBJ2-5; V: TRBV5-1; size: .
CDR3: CASSATLGGPPRQEQFF; DNA: TGTGCCAGTAGTGCCACCCTAGGAGGCCCCCCTCGTCAAGAGCAGTTCTTC; D: .; J: TRBJ2-1; V: TRBV19; size: .
CDR3: CASGLGLLDTQYF; DNA: TGTGCTAGTGGTTTGGGACTGTTAGATACGCAGTATTTT; D: .; J: TRBJ2-3; V: TRBV12-5; size: .
CDR3: CASMMGGSNIQYF; DNA: TGTGCCAGCATGATGGGGGGGTCAAACATTCAGTACTTC; D: TRBD2; J: TRBJ2-4; V: TRBV2; size: .
CDR3: CASSPTTGGYGYTF; DNA: TGTGCCAGCAGCCCGACAACAGGGGGCTATGGCTACACCTTC; D: TRBD1; J: TRBJ1-2; V: TRBV3-1/TRBV3-2; size: .
CDR3: CASSLRANYGYTF; DNA: TGTGCCAGCAGCTTACGGGCTAACTATGGCTACACCTTC; D: .; J: TRBJ1-2; V: TRBV11-3; size: .
CDR3: CASSLSAGGGVTEAFF; DNA: TGTGCCAGCAGTTTATCGGCCGGGGGGGGAGTCACTGAAGCTTTCTTT; D: .; J: TRBJ1-1; V: TRBV27; size: .
CDR3: CASSQKGRTDTQYF; DNA: TGTGCCAGCAGCCAAAAGGGGCGCACAGATACGCAGTATTTT; D: .; J: TRBJ2-3; V: TRBV3-1/TRBV3-2; size: .
CDR3: CASSSSRAYGYTF; DNA: TGTGCCAGCAGCTCCTCGAGGGCTTATGGCTACACCTTC; D: .; J: TRBJ1-2; V: TRBV7-9; size: many
CDR3: CASRSGTTNTGELFF; DNA: TGCGCCAGCAGGTCCGGGACTACCAACACCGGGGAGCTGTTTTTT; D: TRBD2; J: TRBJ2-2; V: TRBV5-1; size: once
CDR3: CASSLDIGGGANEQFF; DNA: TGTGCCAGCAGCTTAGATATTGGCGGGGGGGCCAATGAGCAGTTCTTC; D: TRBD2; J: TRBJ2-1; V: TRBV11-2; size: .
CDR3: CASSGRDRGERGYTF; DNA: TGTGCCAGCAGTGGTCGGGACAGGGGCGAGAGGGGCTACACCTTC; D: TRBD1; J: TRBJ1-2; V: TRBV6-6; size: .
CDR3: CASSLSQGLNEKLFF; DNA: TGTGCCAGCAGCTTGAGTCAGGGCCTTAATGAAAAACTGTTTTTT; D: .; J: TRBJ1-4; V: TRBV5-5; size: .